This T cell receptor beta chain was obtained from a study of blood T cells in healthy people across ages. Drawn from each donor were roughly 10 milliliters of peripheral blood. The V and J ends lost 5 bases and 5 bases respectively, with 14 bases between them. Germline lookup yields CDR1 SSHAT and CDR2 FNYEAQ (reference sequence). The CDR3 covers 14 residues. This clonotype occurred a few times. Primed by a sample-barcoded 5' primer and a J-beta primer mix, a second PCR proceeded for about 6 to 12 cycles. TCRdb passed the 5' RACE reads through MiXCR, listing each CDR3 protein once. The sample lists about 680,000 distinct CDR3 sequences, 49% occurring once.

The TCR sequence derives from a woman aged 60-75 years in good health. The chain links TRBV7-7 to TRBJ2-3; D gene ambiguous. The sample consisted of blood. The CDR3 coding sequence is TGTGCCAGCAGCCCCCAAGGGTGGGGAGATACGCAGTATTTT. The encoded protein is CASSPQGWGDTQYF. Full variable domain (outside the CDR3, taken from reference TRBV7-7 and TRBJ2-3): GAGVSQSPRYKVTKRGQDVTLRCDPISSHATLYWYQQALGQGPEFLTYFNYEAQPDKSGLPSDRFSAERPEGSISTLTIQRTEQRDSAMYRCASSPQGWGDTQYFGPGTRLTVL.